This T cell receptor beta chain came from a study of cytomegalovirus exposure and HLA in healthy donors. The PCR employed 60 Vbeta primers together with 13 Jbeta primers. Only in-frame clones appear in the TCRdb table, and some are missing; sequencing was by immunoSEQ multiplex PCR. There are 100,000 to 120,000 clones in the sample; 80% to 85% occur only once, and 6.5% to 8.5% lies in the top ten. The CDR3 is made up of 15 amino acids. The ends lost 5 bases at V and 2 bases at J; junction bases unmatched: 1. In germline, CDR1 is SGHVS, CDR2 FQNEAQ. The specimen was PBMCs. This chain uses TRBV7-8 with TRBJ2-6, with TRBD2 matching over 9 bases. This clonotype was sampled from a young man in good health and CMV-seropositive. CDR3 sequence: CASSAGGPGANVLTF. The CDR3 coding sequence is TGTGCCAGCAGCGCGGGGGGGCCTGGGGCCAACGTCCTGACTTTC.